A single sample gave rise to the 8 T cell receptor beta chains below, sequenced in a study of blood T cell repertoires in COVID-19. Sequenced by immunoSEQ multiplex PCR; TCRdb stores in-frame clones only, minus some. The sample has 210,000 or so clones, around 80% seen once. The sample taken for sequencing was peripheral blood. All receptors come from an elderly woman with acute or convalescent COVID-19.

This clone has only a few counts. The chain couples TRBV12-5 to TRBJ1-1; TRBD1 aligns across 7 bases. The CDR3 length is 17 residues. Germline values: CDR1 LGHNT, CDR2 FRNRAP. V shed 1 base, J shed 1 base, and the junction held 9 bases outside the gene matches. The CDR3 loop is CASGLGTGGQGNTEAFF. The CDR3 DNA reads as TGTGCTAGTGGTTTGGGGACAGGCGGGCAGGGGAACACTGAAGCTTTCTTT.

The rearrangement uses TRBV5-1 and TRBJ2-7, with D perhaps matching TRBD1 (6 bases). The V end lost 2 bases, the J end lost 7 bases, and 19 bases lay between the germline ends. The length of the CDR3 is 15 residues. Looked up from germline, CDR1 is SGHRS and CDR2 is YFSETQ. The CDR3 DNA reads as TGCGCCAGCAGCTTAAACAGGGTACAACCCGGTGAGCAGTACTTC. It translates to CASSLNRVQPGEQYF. Full variable domain (missing parts from reference TRBV5-1 and TRBJ2-7): KAGVTQTPRYLIKTRGQQVTLSCSPISGHRSVSWYQQTPGQGLQFLFEYFSETQRNKGNFPGRFSGRQFSNSRSEMNVSTLELGDSALYLCASSLNRVQPGEQYFGPGTRLTVT.

This sequence joins TRBV27 and TRBJ1-5, with 9 bases that match TRBD1. The CDR3 length is 15 residues. The germline gives CDR1 MNHEY, CDR2 SMNVEV (reference sequence). Unmatched junction bases numbered 10, after V lost 6 bases and J lost 7 bases. The CDR3 region is CASRVTGTGLQPQHF. The DNA for the CDR3 is TGTGCCAGCAGGGTTACCGGGACAGGGTTGCAGCCCCAGCATTTT.

CDR3 in DNA: TGCGCCAGCAGCCCGCAAGGGGATGGCTACACCTTC. As protein: CASSPQGDGYTF. V usage is TRBV5-1 and J usage is TRBJ1-2; perhaps TRBD1 as D (5 bases). The CDR3 sequence is 12 residues long. Per the germline V gene, CDR1 is SGHRS and CDR2 is YFSETQ. V was cut by 4 bases and J by 6 bases, with 10 bases left in between.

This clone has a handful of counts. This chain joins TRBV19 and TRBJ1-1, with 8 bases fitting TRBD1. Per germline, CDR1 LNHDA and CDR2 SQIVND (reference sequence). The CDR3 covers 16 residues. Losses at the gene ends were 2 bases for V and 6 bases for J; bases not matched to a gene: 11. CDR3 region: CASSIFPHRGGSEAFF. In nucleotides, the CDR3 is TGTGCCAGTAGTATATTCCCCCACAGGGGGGGTTCTGAAGCTTTCTTT.

Comments on this clone: A much larger clone sits a single nucleotide away, making a read error possible. V and J are TRBV7-2 and TRBJ1-2, with D possibly TRBD1 on 6 matching bases. The CDR3 runs 14 residues. The germline V gene has CDR1 SGHTA and CDR2 FQGNSA. The ends were cut back, 1 base at V and 3 bases at J, with 9 bases in the middle. The CDR3 coding sequence is TGTGCCAGCAGCTTAGAGGCAGGGGACTATGGCTACACCTTC. Residues: CASSLEAGDYGYTF.

This sequence joins TRBV24-1 and TRBJ2-3, with D perhaps TRBD1 (6 bases). From germline, CDR1 is KGHDR and CDR2 SFDVKD. The CDR3 length is 15 residues. V gave up 4 bases and J gave up 6 bases, with 16 bases separating them. This CDR3 is CATSERPRGTDTQYF. Written as DNA, the CDR3 is TGTGCCACCAGTGAGCGCCCTAGGGGGACGGATACGCAGTATTTT.

The chain recombines TRBV6-6 with TRBJ1-2; 9 nucleotides match TRBD1. The CDR3 sequence is 14 residues long. Germline CDR1 is MNHNY and CDR2 is SVGAGI (reference sequence). Trimming at V came to 2 bases and at J to 4 bases, leaving 2 bases not matched to a gene. The CDR3 region has the DNA TGTGCCAGCAGTTACGGGGACAGGGTCTATGGCTACACCTTC. It encodes CASSYGDRVYGYTF.